The 18 T cell receptor beta chains reported below all come from one sample, sequenced in a study of T cells in pancreatic ductal adenocarcinoma. The repertoire was sequenced with immunoSEQ multiplex PCR; TCRdb's copy has only in-frame clones and lacks some. The table has more than 85,000 clones, around 96% seen once. Surgery without prior neoadjuvant therapy was the treatment of the selected pancreatic ductal adenocarcinoma patients. The material sequenced was PBMCs. The origin of the receptors is a human donor with pancreatic ductal adenocarcinoma.

The rearrangement joins TRBV19 to TRBJ1-1; D not certain. Germline loops: CDR1 LNHDA, CDR2 SQIVND (reference sequence). With 4 bases removed from V and 14 bases from J, the gap between germline ends came to 17 bases. The CDR3 runs to 12 residues. CDR3 nucleotide sequence: TGTGCCAGTAGTACCCTCCACAATCTCTGGTTCTTT. It codes for CASSTLHNLWFF.

The rearrangement links TRBV18 to TRBJ2-3; 13 nucleotides line up with TRBD2. There are 17 residues in the CDR3. Germline CDR1 KGHSH, CDR2 LQKENI. J lost 1 base, V lost 4 bases, and 5 bases had no gene match. CDR3 loop: CASSRLAGGSGTDTQYF. In DNA form, the CDR3 reads TGTGCCAGCTCACGACTAGCGGGAGGATCAGGCACAGATACGCAGTATTTT.

The genes are TRBV10-3 and TRBJ2-7; perhaps TRBD1 as D (5 bases). This CDR3 comprises 12 residues. Germline values: CDR1 ENHRY, CDR2 SYGVKD. V was pared by 8 bases and J by 4 bases, with 12 bases between. CDR3 protein: CAIGAVGYEQYF. CDR3 nucleotides: TGTGCCATCGGGGCCGTCGGGTACGAGCAGTACTTC.

DNA for the CDR3: TGTGCCAGCAGCGTCACGGAGGGGTCAGATACGCAGTATTTT. Encoded protein: CASSVTEGSDTQYF. This chain links TRBV7-9 with TRBJ2-3; perhaps TRBD2 as D (6 bases). The germline V gene encodes CDR1 SEHNR and CDR2 FQNEAQ (reference sequence). V was cut by 5 bases and J by 4 bases, with 13 bases left in between. CDR3 size: 14 residues.

The V call is TRBV19, the J call TRBJ2-6; D remains unclear. Trimming removed 5 bases from V and 0 bases from J, with 8 bases in between. Germline CDR1 is LNHDA and CDR2 is SQIVND (reference sequence). The CDR3 totals 15 residues. The chain's CDR3 is CASSPQTSGANVLTF. DNA for the CDR3: TGTGCCAGTAGTCCACAGACCTCTGGGGCCAACGTCCTGACTTTC.

The chain's CDR3 is CASSTGQGSSYEQYF. DNA for the CDR3: TGTGCCAGCAGCACGGGACAGGGTAGCTCCTACGAGCAGTACTTC. V and J are TRBV7-2 and TRBJ2-7; 9 nucleotides line up with TRBD1. The germline gives CDR1 SGHTA, CDR2 FQGNSA. This CDR3 has 15 amino acids. Losses at the gene ends were 5 bases for V and 0 bases for J; bases not matched to a gene: 5.

This clone was seen just once. The rearrangement uses TRBV28 and TRBJ2-5; D possibly corresponds to TRBD1 (6 bases). This CDR3 has 13 residues. With 1 base removed from V and 3 bases from J, the gap between germline ends came to 6 bases. CDR1 and CDR2 (germline): MDHEN, SYDVKM. CDR3 loop: CASSLYREETQYF. The DNA for the CDR3 is TGTGCCAGCAGTTTATACAGGGAAGAGACCCAGTACTTC.

The chain combines TRBV5-4 with TRBJ2-7, with D perhaps matching TRBD2 (6 bases). CDR1 and CDR2 (germline): SGHNT, YYREEE (reference sequence). The length of the CDR3 is 13 residues. V lost 4 bases, J lost 6 bases, and 14 bases lay in between. The CDR3 region is CASSQPGTGEQYF. In DNA form, the CDR3 reads TGTGCCAGCAGCCAACCCGGGACTGGCGAGCAGTACTTC.

V is TRBV4-1 and J is TRBJ2-1; no reliable D call. V lost 4 bases and J lost 5, with 15 bases in between. This CDR3 has 15 residues. CDR1 MGHRA and CDR2 YSYEKL come from the germline V gene. CDR3 sequence reads: CASSLSFRSNNEQFF. CDR3 DNA: TGCGCCAGCAGCCTTAGCTTTCGCTCGAACAATGAGCAGTTCTTC.

The rearrangement joins TRBV29-1 to TRBJ2-2; D is perhaps TRBD2 (6 bases). The germline V gene encodes CDR1 SQVTM and CDR2 ANQGSEA. This CDR3 has 13 residues. V lost 7 bases and J 7 bases, leaving 16 bases between the germline ends. The DNA for the CDR3 is TGCAGCGGGGGGGAGGCGGCGCACGGGGAGCTGTTTTTT. Protein: CSGGEAAHGELFF.

This chain connects TRBV18 to TRBJ1-5; D may be TRBD1 (6 bases). In germline, CDR1 is KGHSH, CDR2 LQKENI. The CDR3 spans 15 residues. Trimming took 1 base from V and 0 from J, leaving 7 bases between them. The CDR3 DNA follows: TGTGCCAGCTCACCACAGGGGGATAGCAATCAGCCCCAGCATTTT. As protein: CASSPQGDSNQPQHF.

The table lists this clone with a few counts. The chain recombines TRBV2 with TRBJ1-2; weak D call: TRBD1 (5 bases). This CDR3 spans 13 amino acids. Germline loops: CDR1 SNHLY, CDR2 FYNNEI. V dropped 2 bases and J dropped 6 bases, with 10 bases sitting between them. The CDR3 protein is CASSEQGPDGYTF. The CDR3 DNA sequence: TGTGCCAGCAGTGAACAGGGTCCGGATGGCTACACCTTC.

The chain combines TRBV7-2 with TRBJ1-2, with TRBD1 identical over 7 bases. The CDR3 length is 13 residues. With 1 base clipped from V and 5 bases from J, the junction kept 1 base outside the gene matches. Germline V CDR1 and CDR2: SGHTA, FQGNSA. This chain's CDR3 is CASSLVQGYGYTF. The DNA for the CDR3 is TGTGCCAGCAGCTTAGTACAGGGGTATGGCTACACCTTC.

The rearrangement uses TRBV11-2 and TRBJ2-2; D not certain. The CDR3 extends over 14 amino acids. CDR1 is SGHAT and CDR2 is FQNNGV in the germline V gene. V shed 6 bases and J shed 3 bases, with 11 bases lying between them. The CDR3 nucleotides read TGTGCCAGCAGTTCCCTGAGAGACACCGGGGAGCTGTTTTTT. Residues: CASSSLRDTGELFF.

V is TRBV30 and J is TRBJ2-1; D not resolved. Per germline, CDR1 GTSNPN and CDR2 SVGIG (reference sequence). The CDR3 runs to 11 residues. Trimming removed 3 bases at V and 5 bases at J, with 5 bases between. The CDR3 reads CAWSVNNEQFF. In DNA, the CDR3 is TGTGCCTGGAGCGTAAACAATGAGCAGTTCTTC.

The CDR3 coding sequence is TGTGCCAGCAGCTTGGACAACAATGAGCAGTTCTTC. Translation: CASSLDNNEQFF. The chain uses TRBV7-9 and TRBJ2-1, with D perhaps matching TRBD1 (5 bases). Germline CDR1 is SEHNR and CDR2 is FQNEAQ (reference sequence). The CDR3 covers 12 residues. V was shortened by 3 bases and J by 5 bases, with 5 bases between the two germline ends.

The chain couples TRBV4-3 to TRBJ2-7; 8 nucleotides align to TRBD1. CDR1 and CDR2 (germline): LGHNA, YSLEER. Germline trimming cut 0 bases from V and 5 bases from J; bases unmatched to any gene: 6. The CDR3 is made up of 15 amino acids. CDR3 in DNA: TGCGCCAGCAGCCAAGAAGGACAGGGTAGCCACGAGCAGTACTTC. It yields the protein CASSQEGQGSHEQYF.

J is TRBJ2-3 and V is TRBV28; D possibly corresponds to TRBD1 (8 bases). The V gene lost 8 bases and the J gene lost 2 bases, with 17 bases spanning the gap. Germline V CDR1 and CDR2: MDHEN, SYDVKM. This CDR3 is built from 15 residues. CDR3 residues: CASGGGQANTDTQYF. In DNA, the CDR3 is TGTGCCAGCGGGGGGGGACAGGCGAACACAGATACGCAGTATTTT.